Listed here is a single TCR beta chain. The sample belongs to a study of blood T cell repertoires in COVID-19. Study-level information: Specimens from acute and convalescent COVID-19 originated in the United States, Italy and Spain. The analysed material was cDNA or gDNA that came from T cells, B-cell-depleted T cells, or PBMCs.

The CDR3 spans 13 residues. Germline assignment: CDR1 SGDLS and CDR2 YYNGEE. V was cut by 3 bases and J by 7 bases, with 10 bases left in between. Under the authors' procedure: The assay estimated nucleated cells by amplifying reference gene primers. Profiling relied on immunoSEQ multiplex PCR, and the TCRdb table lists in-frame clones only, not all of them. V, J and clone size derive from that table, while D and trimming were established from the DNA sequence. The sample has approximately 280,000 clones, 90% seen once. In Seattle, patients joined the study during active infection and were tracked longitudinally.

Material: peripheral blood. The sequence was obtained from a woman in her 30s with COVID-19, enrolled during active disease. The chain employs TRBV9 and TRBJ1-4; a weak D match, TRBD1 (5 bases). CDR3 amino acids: CASSAGGSEKLFF. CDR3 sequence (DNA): TGTGCCAGCAGCGCGGGGGGGAGTGAAAAACTGTTTTTT.